This is a list of T cell receptor beta chains from one sample in a study of blood T cell repertoires in COVID-19. Libraries were prepared by immunoSEQ multiplex PCR; TCRdb keeps only in-frame clonotypes and omits some of them. The sample records around 270,000 clones, around 82% being singletons. Sequenced: peripheral blood. The receptor source for this set is a person between 65 and 79 years old with COVID-19, enrolled during active disease. CDR3s include the opening cysteine and the closing phenylalanine or tryptophan. Fields, in order: V gene, J gene, D gene, CDR3 protein. The D gene is left open where the match is weak.

TRBV7-2	TRBJ1-5	-	CASSLLGGQPQHF
TRBV5-4	TRBJ2-1	-	CASSQGQTRGEQFF
TRBV6-2/TRBV6-3	TRBJ1-5	TRBD1	CASSSQQGNNQPQHF
TRBV6-6	TRBJ1-1	-	CASTYEAIMNTEAFF
TRBV6-8	TRBJ2-2	TRBD1	CASSYAGGAPGELFF
TRBV11-3	TRBJ1-1	-	CASSQRRNTEAFF
TRBV7-9	TRBJ2-7	-	CASSYGPGTYEQYF
TRBV28	TRBJ1-3	-	CASSLSTDSGNTIYF
TRBV4-1	TRBJ1-1	TRBD1	CASSQQTRDREARAFF
TRBV29-1	TRBJ1-1	-	CSVAGGPEAFF
TRBV7-8	TRBJ1-1	TRBD1	CASSPGWTGVLEAFF
TRBV27	TRBJ2-5	TRBD2	CASRTGGETQYF
TRBV11-1	TRBJ2-6	TRBD1	CASSFGTGFGANVLTF
TRBV6-5	TRBJ2-7	-	CAILRVPYEQYF
TRBV5-6	TRBJ1-3	-	CASSLAYGNTIYF
TRBV4-1	TRBJ1-1	-	CASSPGGMNTEAFF
TRBV30	TRBJ2-2	TRBD2	CAWARSSGANTGELFF
TRBV27	TRBJ2-7	TRBD1	CASRGQGTSYEQYF
TRBV27	TRBJ1-4	-	CAMASPIPAEVKNCFF
TRBV29-1	TRBJ2-7	-	CSVVGQASSHEQYF
TRBV4-1	TRBJ1-3	-	CASSQGRGAGSGNTIYF
TRBV10-3	TRBJ2-2	-	CAVSGLNTGELFF